The next 20 T cell receptor beta chains were all read from a single sample in a study of blood T cell repertoires in COVID-19. The table came from immunoSEQ multiplex PCR; TCRdb's copy has only in-frame clones and leaves some out. The profile shows approximately 80,000 clones, 78% of them singletons. The sequencing input was peripheral blood. The source of these receptors is a human donor in a cohort sampled during active COVID-19.

This chain uses TRBV19 with TRBJ1-4; 7 nucleotides match TRBD1. Trimming took 0 bases from V and 7 from J; bases not matched to a gene: 14. Germline CDR1 LNHDA, CDR2 SQIVND (reference sequence). This CDR3 spans 18 amino acids. DNA of the CDR3: TGTGCCAGTAGTATAGATCGAGGGCAGGGGGAATTTGTTGAAAAACTGTTTTTT. Translated, it gives CASSIDRGQGEFVEKLFF.

The rearrangement joins TRBV5-1 to TRBJ2-1; D is unclear. The V end was cut by 0 bases, the J end by 1 base, with 8 bases between. Germline CDR1 reads SGHRS; CDR2 reads YFSETQ. CDR3 length: 15 amino acids. CDR3 region: CASSLDAESYNEQFF. DNA of the CDR3: TGCGCCAGCAGCTTGGACGCGGAATCCTACAATGAGCAGTTCTTC.

This clone was found once. J is TRBJ2-3 and V is TRBV5-1; TRBD2 might be the D (5 bases). V lost 0 bases and J 4 bases, leaving 18 bases between the germline ends. The CDR3 consists of 17 residues. The germline V gene has CDR1 SGHRS and CDR2 YFSETQ. The CDR3 DNA follows: TGCGCCAGCAGCTTGGCCTTATTCGGGGATTTCGCAGATACGCAGTATTTT. This sequence encodes CASSLALFGDFADTQYF.

V is TRBV4-1 and J is TRBJ2-1, with 12 bases matching TRBD2. Germline values: CDR1 MGHRA, CDR2 YSYEKL. V lost 4 bases to trimming and J lost 3 bases; unmatched junction nucleotides: 4. The CDR3 has 16 amino acids. The DNA of the CDR3 is TGCGCCAGCAGCCCCCGACTAGCGGGGGACTACAATGAGCAGTTCTTC. This translates into CASSPRLAGDYNEQFF.

The chain has TRBV7-6 and TRBJ2-7; possibly TRBD2 for D (6 bases). CDR1 is SGHVS and CDR2 is FNYEAQ in the germline V gene. Trimming removed 11 bases from V and 5 bases from J, with 19 bases in between. The CDR3 extends over 13 amino acids. CDR3 sequence reads: CASHAGGGDEQYF. For the CDR3, the DNA is TGTGCCTCACATGCCGGCGGAGGGGACGAGCAGTACTTC.

The rearrangement links TRBV5-1 to TRBJ1-5; TRBD1 matches 7 bases. From germline, CDR1 is SGHRS and CDR2 YFSETQ. CDR3 length: 15 residues. Trimming removed 0 bases from V and 7 bases from J; junction bases left unmatched: 7. The CDR3 loop is CASSLEGARHQPQHF. The CDR3 DNA reads TGCGCCAGCAGCTTGGAGGGGGCAAGACACCAGCCCCAGCATTTT.

Many counts were recorded for this clone. The V gene is TRBV2, the J gene TRBJ1-2, with TRBD1 as a possible D gene (5 bases). Per the germline V gene, CDR1 is SNHLY and CDR2 is FYNNEI. V dropped 2 bases and J dropped 1 base, with 14 bases sitting between them. The CDR3 is 16 amino acids. The CDR3 bases are TGTGCCAGCAGTGAACTCTGGACAAGCTATAACTATGGCTACACCTTC. Translated, it gives CASSELWTSYNYGYTF.

V usage is TRBV6-5 and J usage is TRBJ2-7; TRBD1 aligns across 7 bases. The CDR3 has 13 residues. Germline CDR1 MNHEY, CDR2 SVGAGI. V lost 8 bases to trimming and J lost 6 bases; unmatched junction nucleotides: 10. The CDR3 nucleotides read TGTGCCAGCGCCCTGACAGGGAATGGCGAGCAGTACTTC. Its protein product is CASALTGNGEQYF.

CDR3 protein: CAGDGEPKDTDTQYF. CDR3 nucleotide sequence: TGTGCCGGAGACGGGGAGCCTAAGGACACAGATACGCAGTATTTT. The chain uses TRBV7-9 and TRBJ2-3, with D possibly matching TRBD2 (5 bases). The CDR3 length is 15 residues. CDR1 and CDR2 from the germline V gene are SEHNR and FQNEAQ (reference sequence). Deletions cut 11 bases from V and 2 bases from J, with 20 bases between.

V usage is TRBV18 and J usage is TRBJ1-3; D gene uncertain. The germline gives CDR1 KGHSH, CDR2 LQKENI. Trimming took off 3 bases at V and 3 bases at J, with 3 bases between the two ends. There are 12 residues in the CDR3. Here the CDR3 reads CASSPSGNTIYF. Here the CDR3 DNA reads TGTGCCAGCTCACCGAGTGGAAACACCATATATTTT.

This chain joins TRBV7-9 and TRBJ2-5; D is unclear. The germline V gene encodes CDR1 SEHNR and CDR2 FQNEAQ (reference sequence). V lost 1 base and J 4 bases, leaving 13 bases between the germline ends. CDR3 length: 15 amino acids. The CDR3 DNA is TGTGCCAGCAGCTTAGGTCGCGAGAGGTCAGAGACCCAGTACTTC. This encodes CASSLGRERSETQYF.

There are a few counts of this clone. The CDR3 protein is CATKRGGINEQFF. DNA of the CDR3: TGTGCCACCAAGCGGGGGGGTATTAATGAGCAGTTCTTC. This chain connects TRBV6-6 to TRBJ2-1, with 10 positions matching TRBD2. The CDR3 covers 13 residues. J gave up 7 bases and V 10 bases, and 7 bases lay outside the gene matches. Germline V lookup: CDR1 MNHNY, CDR2 SVGAGI (reference sequence).

The chain employs TRBV5-1 and TRBJ1-6, with unresolved D. Germline-derived CDR1 and CDR2 are SGHRS and YFSETQ. The CDR3 is 15 amino acids. Between the trimmed V and J ends, which lost 1 base and 8 bases, there was a span of 13 bases. The CDR3 region has the DNA TGCGCCAGCAGCTTGTATGGACTCTCAGATTCACCCCTCCACTTT. It specifies CASSLYGLSDSPLHF.

This clone was seen only a few times. The J gene is TRBJ1-1, the V gene TRBV19; D ambiguous. CDR1 LNHDA and CDR2 SQIVND come from the germline V gene (reference sequence). The CDR3 spans 11 residues. V lost 6 bases, J lost 10 bases, and 12 bases lay in between. The CDR3 nucleotides read TGTGCCAGTAGGGACTTGGTGGGAGCTTTCTTT. As protein: CASRDLVGAFF.

V and J are TRBV10-3 and TRBJ2-7; 7 bases line up with TRBD1. The CDR3 is made up of 15 amino acids. Germline values: CDR1 ENHRY, CDR2 SYGVKD. The V and J ends lost 11 bases and 2 bases, in that order; junction bases with no gene match: 15. The CDR3 region is CALTTGQAIAYEQYV. CDR3 DNA sequence: TGTGCCCTAACAACAGGACAGGCCATCGCCTACGAGCAGTACGTC.

V usage is TRBV7-3 and J usage is TRBJ2-5; 10 bases are shared with TRBD2. Unmatched junction bases numbered 4, after V lost 6 bases and J lost 0 bases. This CDR3 is 15 amino acids long. From germline, CDR1 is SGHTA and CDR2 FQGTGA. The CDR3: CASSSGLADQETQYF. For the CDR3, the DNA is TGTGCCAGCAGTTCTGGACTAGCGGACCAAGAGACCCAGTACTTC.

This chain uses TRBV28 with TRBJ1-4; 10 bases are a match to TRBD1. CDR1 is MDHEN, CDR2 SYDVKM, per germline. V gave up 6 bases and J gave up 1 base; unmatched junction bases: 5. The CDR3 sequence is 16 residues long. The CDR3 loop is CASRPDRGRTNEKLFF. The DNA of the CDR3 is TGTGCCAGCAGACCGGACAGGGGGAGAACTAATGAAAAACTGTTTTTT.

The chain recombines TRBV18 with TRBJ1-2; TRBD1 is a possible D gene (5 bases). Trimming took 0 bases from V and 4 from J, leaving 12 bases between them. The CDR3 totals 15 residues. Germline V gene data show CDR1 as KGHSH and CDR2 as LQKENI. CDR3 nucleotides: TGTGCCAGCTCACCACCGAGAGGGGAGGGCTATGGCTACACCTTC. It translates to CASSPPRGEGYGYTF.

This chain connects TRBV5-4 to TRBJ2-5; 9 bases match TRBD2. V lost 0 bases and J lost 4; bases outside the gene matches: 7. The CDR3 spans 16 residues. Per germline, CDR1 SGHNT and CDR2 YYREEE (reference sequence). The CDR3 DNA sequence: TGTGCCAGCAGCTTGGCCGGCGGGAGGGCCTTAGAGACCCAGTACTTC. It is translated as CASSLAGGRALETQYF.

This clone occurred a few times. The chain uses TRBV6-5 and TRBJ2-7; no firm D call. CDR3 size: 11 residues. V dropped 4 bases and J dropped 7 bases, with 8 bases sitting between them. Germline V CDR1 and CDR2: MNHEY, SVGAGI. CDR3 sequence: CASSSMTEQYF. For the CDR3, the DNA is TGTGCCAGCAGTTCTATGACAGAGCAGTACTTC.